The 18 T cell receptor beta chains reported below all come from one sample, sequenced in a study of blood T cell repertoires in COVID-19. TCRdb's copy holds only in-frame clones and misses some; the assay was immunoSEQ multiplex PCR. The sample includes some 200,000 clones, around 83% of them seen just once. The specimen sequenced was peripheral blood. The receptors originated from a man aged 45 to 65 who had recovered from COVID-19.

The rearrangement links TRBV15 to TRBJ2-1; perhaps TRBD2 as D (6 bases). Looked up from germline, CDR1 is LNHNV and CDR2 is YYDKDF (reference sequence). The length of the CDR3 is 14 residues. V gave up 1 base and J gave up 9 bases, with 13 bases separating them. CDR3 sequence reads: CATSRVGGRGEQFF. CDR3 coding DNA: TGTGCCACCAGCAGAGTAGGAGGGAGAGGTGAGCAGTTCTTC.

This sequence joins TRBV3-1 (or the pseudogene TRBV3-2) and TRBJ2-6; D gene ambiguous. The CDR3 has 14 residues. V was shortened by 4 bases and J by 0 bases, with 4 bases between the two germline ends. Per germline, CDR1 LGHDT and CDR2 YNNKEL (reference sequence). The CDR3, as DNA: TGTGCCAGCAGCCCCTACTCTGGGGCCAACGTCCTGACTTTC. Its translation: CASSPYSGANVLTF.

Only a few counts were recorded for this clone. This chain links TRBV18 with TRBJ2-2; the match to TRBD2 covers 11 bases. CDR1 and CDR2 (germline): KGHSH, LQKENI. Trimming at V came to 1 base and at J to 4 bases, leaving 2 bases not matched to a gene. The CDR3 has 16 residues. CDR3 amino acids: CASSPRLAGSTGELFF. CDR3 coding DNA: TGTGCCAGCTCACCACGACTAGCGGGATCCACCGGGGAGCTGTTTTTT.

This clone came up a few times. The chain has TRBV5-4 and TRBJ2-7; 13 nucleotides align to TRBD2. There are 16 residues in the CDR3. The trim removed 3 bases at V and 5 bases at J, leaving 8 bases unmatched. Germline loops: CDR1 SGHNT, CDR2 YYREEE (reference sequence). The CDR3 DNA is TGTGCCAGCAGCTCCGGGACTAGCGGGAAGTACCACGAGCAGTACTTC. This encodes CASSSGTSGKYHEQYF. The full variable domain, rest sourced from reference TRBV5-4 and TRBJ2-7, is ETGVTQSPTHLIKTRGQQVTLRCSSQSGHNTVSWYQQALGQGPQFIFQYYREEENGRGNFPPRFSGLQFPNYSSELNVNALELDDSALYLCASSSGTSGKYHEQYFGPGTRLTVT.

This clone was counted once. The rearrangement joins TRBV28 to TRBJ1-3; 8 bases agree with TRBD1. V trimming: 4 bases; J trimming: 4 bases; junction bases outside the gene matches: 6. CDR1 is MDHEN and CDR2 is SYDVKM in the germline V gene. The CDR3 is made up of 15 amino acids. CDR3 in DNA: TGTGCCAGCAGTTGGAGGACAGGGTCAGGAAACACCATATATTTT. Its translation is CASSWRTGSGNTIYF. Full variable domain (rest looked up from reference TRBV28 and TRBJ1-3): DVKVTQSSRYLVKRTGEKVFLECVQDMDHENMFWYRQDPGLGLRLIYFSYDVKMKEKGDIPEGYSVSREKKERFSLILESASTNQTSMYLCASSWRTGSGNTIYFGEGSWLTVV.

The rearrangement joins TRBV5-1 to TRBJ2-5, with TRBD2 identical over 14 bases. CDR1 and CDR2 from the germline V gene are SGHRS and YFSETQ. This CDR3 is 19 amino acids long. Trimming at V came to 4 bases and at J to 5 bases, leaving 16 bases not matched to a gene. The CDR3 region is CASSPGLAGAVGFPETQYF. The CDR3 region has the DNA TGCGCCAGCAGCCCGGGACTAGCGGGAGCTGTGGGATTCCCGGAGACCCAGTACTTC.

This clone has only one observation. V gene TRBV5-1 combines with J gene TRBJ2-1; 11 bases match TRBD2. The CDR3 sequence is 15 residues long. Germline values: CDR1 SGHRS, CDR2 YFSETQ. The junction had 4 bases not matched to a gene; V was cut back by 2 bases and J by 6 bases. The chain's CDR3 is CASSFTSGSLNEQFF. In nucleotides, the CDR3 is TGCGCCAGCAGCTTCACTAGCGGGAGCCTCAATGAGCAGTTCTTC.

V gene TRBV3-1 (or the pseudogene TRBV3-2) combines with J gene TRBJ1-2, with unresolved D. Germline CDR1 and CDR2: LGHDT and YNNKEL (reference sequence). The CDR3 spans 14 residues. The V end was cut by 7 bases, the J end by 7 bases, with 19 bases between. The CDR3 nucleotides read TGTGCCAGCACGTCGGGGAATTCGCCCTCTGGCTACACCTTC. It yields the protein CASTSGNSPSGYTF.

V is TRBV28 and J is TRBJ2-3; 7 bases fit TRBD2. This CDR3 region has 13 residues. The V gene's germline CDR1 is MDHEN and CDR2 SYDVKM. J lost 4 bases, V lost 11 bases, and 9 bases had no gene match. The chain's CDR3 is CAGSGEGADTQYF. CDR3 DNA sequence: TGTGCCGGGAGCGGGGAGGGCGCAGATACGCAGTATTTT. Drawing the rest from reference TRBV28 and TRBJ2-3, the complete variable domain is DVKVTQSSRYLVKRTGEKVFLECVQDMDHENMFWYRQDPGLGLRLIYFSYDVKMKEKGDIPEGYSVSREKKERFSLILESASTNQTSMYLCAGSGEGADTQYFGPGTRLTVL.

V usage is TRBV28 and J usage is TRBJ2-4; the match to TRBD1 covers 11 bases. CDR1 and CDR2 (germline): MDHEN, SYDVKM. The CDR3 runs 20 residues. The junction had 14 bases not matched to a gene; V was cut back by 4 bases and J by 0 bases. The CDR3 nucleotides are TGTGCCAGCAGTTCACACCCGCGACTCGGACAGGGGGCAGCCAAAAACATTCAGTACTTC. Its translation: CASSSHPRLGQGAAKNIQYF.

This chain's CDR3 is CASGRTANSPLHF. CDR3 nucleotides: TGTGCGAGCGGCCGGACAGCGAATTCACCCCTCCACTTT. V usage is TRBV3-1 (or the pseudogene TRBV3-2) and J usage is TRBJ1-6, with a tentative D call TRBD1 (6 bases). CDR1 is LGHDT and CDR2 is YNNKEL in the germline V gene (reference sequence). CDR3 length: 13 amino acids.

As for this clone: The sample holds other DNA sequences that translate to the same CDR3. The rearrangement links TRBV27 to TRBJ2-7; tentative D call: TRBD2 (7 bases). Germline V gene sequence: CDR1 MNHEY, CDR2 SMNVEV (reference sequence). V dropped 5 bases and J dropped 0 bases, with 11 bases sitting between them. The CDR3 is 14 amino acids. This CDR3 reads CASSLGGHSYEQYF. CDR3 nucleotides: TGTGCCAGCAGTCTGGGGGGGCACTCCTACGAGCAGTACTTC.

V and J are TRBV6-5 and TRBJ2-5, with TRBD2 matching 8 bases. Germline-derived CDR1 and CDR2 are MNHEY and SVGAGI. V was clipped by 6 bases and J by 4 bases; unmatched bases: 7. The CDR3 length is 14 residues. CDR3: CASRKGAGGETQYF. Here the CDR3 DNA reads TGTGCCAGCAGAAAAGGGGCGGGAGGAGAGACCCAGTACTTC.

This clone appeared a single time. The chain uses TRBV19 and TRBJ1-4; D remains unclear. The ends were cut back, 6 bases at V and 4 bases at J, with 18 bases in the middle. The CDR3 runs to 16 residues. CDR1 is LNHDA and CDR2 is SQIVND in the germline V gene (reference sequence). CDR3 DNA sequence: TGTGCCAGTAGGAGGGAGTTGGGCCGATTTAATGAAAAACTGTTTTTT. Its protein product is CASRRELGRFNEKLFF.

V and J are TRBV19 and TRBJ1-2; the D gene is possibly TRBD1 (6 bases). The V gene lost 8 bases and the J gene lost 1 base, with 8 bases spanning the gap. The germline V gene has CDR1 LNHDA and CDR2 SQIVND (reference sequence). CDR3 length equals 12 residues. The CDR3 nucleotides are TGTGCCAGTCAGGACAGTAACTATGGCTACACCTTC. Translating it yields CASQDSNYGYTF. Supplemented by reference TRBV19 and TRBJ1-2, the full variable domain reads DGGITQSPKYLFRKEGQNVTLSCEQNLNHDAMYWYRQDPGQGLRLIYYSQIVNDFQKGDIAEGYSVSREKKESFPLTVTSAQKNPTAFYLCASQDSNYGYTFGSGTRLTVV.

In DNA, the CDR3 is TGTGCCAGCAGGCCACAGCGGAGCTCTGGAAACACCATATATTTT. Its translation is CASRPQRSSGNTIYF. The gene calls are TRBV6-5 and TRBJ1-3; no clear D. The CDR3 consists of 15 residues. V was trimmed by 6 bases and J by 0 bases, leaving 12 bases between them. CDR1 is MNHEY and CDR2 is SVGAGI in the germline V gene.

The rearrangement uses TRBV6-1 and TRBJ2-3; 10 bases agree with TRBD2. With V trimmed by 0 bases and J by 6 bases, 6 bases remained unmatched. The germline CDR1 and CDR2 sequences are MNHNS and SASEGT. The CDR3 totals 16 residues. CDR3 sequence: CASSEALAGPGDTQYF. CDR3 in DNA: TGTGCCAGCAGTGAAGCACTAGCGGGGCCTGGGGATACGCAGTATTTT.

The V and J genes are TRBV11-2 and TRBJ1-2; the D is unclear. The germline V and J ends were trimmed by 2 bases and 5 bases, with 12 bases remaining between them. The germline CDR1 and CDR2 sequences are SGHAT and FQNNGV. The CDR3 runs to 14 residues. The CDR3 sequence: CASSLPGLGYGYTF. The CDR3 DNA is TGTGCCAGCAGCTTACCAGGCCTTGGGTATGGCTACACCTTC.